One and the same sample provided the 29 T cell receptor beta chains below, sequenced in a study of T cell responses to AZD1222 COVID-19 vaccine. The repertoire was sequenced with immunoSEQ multiplex PCR; TCRdb's copy has only in-frame clones and lacks some. The sample includes about 89,000 clones, around 89% of them seen just once. The sequenced sample was peripheral blood, obtained 28 days after the second AZD1222 dose. Receptors were obtained from an adult who received the AZD1222 COVID-19 vaccine.

The chain employs TRBV5-5 and TRBJ1-2; 9 nucleotides match TRBD1. Germline V gives CDR1 SGHKS, CDR2 YYEKEE (reference sequence). CDR3 length equals 14 residues. The V and J ends lost 4 bases and 7 bases, in that order; junction bases with no gene match: 8. CDR3 sequence: CASSMDRGIFGYTF. DNA for the CDR3: TGTGCCAGCAGCATGGACAGGGGTATTTTTGGCTACACCTTC.

The chain has TRBV6-5 and TRBJ1-1; D is possibly TRBD1 (5 bases). CDR1 is MNHEY, CDR2 SVGAGI, per germline. There are 14 residues in the CDR3. V dropped 5 bases and J dropped 0 bases, with 10 bases sitting between them. CDR3 in amino acids: CASSLTAMNTEAFF. CDR3 nucleotides: TGTGCCAGCAGTCTGACAGCTATGAACACTGAAGCTTTCTTT.

This chain links TRBV14 with TRBJ2-3, with 9 nucleotides matching TRBD1. Unmatched junction bases numbered 14, after V lost 3 bases and J lost 7 bases. Germline values: CDR1 SGHDN, CDR2 FVKESK. The CDR3 covers 17 residues. This chain's CDR3 is CASSQELIGTGSNTQYF. CDR3 nucleotides: TGTGCCAGCAGCCAGGAATTGATAGGGACAGGGTCAAATACGCAGTATTTT. The whole variable domain, filled in from reference TRBV14 and TRBJ2-3, reads EAGVTQFPSHSVIEKGQTVTLRCDPISGHDNLYWYRRVMGKEIKFLLHFVKESKQDESGMPNNRFLAERTGGTYSTLKVQPAELEDSGVYFCASSQELIGTGSNTQYFGPGTRLTVL.

The CDR3 nucleotides read TGTGCCAGCAGCCAAGTAGGCGGAGGAGCCTTACAAGAGACCCAGTACTTC. Amino acids: CASSQVGGGALQETQYF. The chain carries TRBV4-2 and TRBJ2-5; D possibly corresponds to TRBD2 (5 bases). CDR1 and CDR2 from the germline V gene are LGHNA and YNFKEQ. The CDR3 is 17 amino acids. V lost 1 base, J lost 2 bases, and 17 bases lay in between.

The gene calls are TRBV7-9 and TRBJ1-2; D is unresolved. The V and J ends lost 0 bases and 6 bases respectively, with 8 bases between them. Germline V gene lookup returns CDR1 SEHNR and CDR2 FQNEAQ (reference sequence). The CDR3 runs to 13 residues. CDR3 sequence reads: CASSLAGYHGYTF. CDR3 DNA sequence: TGTGCCAGCAGCTTAGCGGGATATCATGGCTACACCTTC.

The rearrangement joins TRBV7-9 to TRBJ1-1; D call uncertain. Germline CDR1 is SEHNR and CDR2 is FQNEAQ (reference sequence). The V end was cut by 5 bases, the J end by 4 bases, with 14 bases between. The CDR3 consists of 14 residues. The chain's CDR3 is CASSHPLASTEAFF. The CDR3 DNA reads as TGTGCCAGCAGCCACCCTTTGGCGAGCACTGAAGCTTTCTTT.

The chain couples TRBV5-5 to TRBJ1-6; tentatively, D is TRBD1 (6 bases). The CDR3 is made up of 16 amino acids. Trimming took 1 base from V and 7 from J, leaving 15 bases between them. CDR1 and CDR2 (germline): SGHKS, YYEKEE (reference sequence). Here the CDR3 DNA reads TGTGCCAGCAGCTTGTTAGCCCCAGGGGCAAATTCACCCCTCCACTTT. Amino acids: CASSLLAPGANSPLHF.

With regard to this clone: Different DNA sequences within this sample yield the same CDR3. This chain links TRBV18 with TRBJ1-1, with 8 bases aligning to TRBD1. Germline CDR1 KGHSH, CDR2 LQKENI. The CDR3 has 12 residues. V was pared by 5 bases and J by 7 bases, with 3 bases of the junction left unmatched. The CDR3 coding sequence is TGTGCCAGCTCAACCGGACAGGGTGAAGCTTTCTTT. Protein product: CASSTGQGEAFF.

V is TRBV27 and J is TRBJ1-5; 7 nucleotides align to TRBD1. The CDR3 is made up of 14 amino acids. Trimming at V came to 11 bases and at J to 5 bases, leaving 12 bases not matched to a gene. The germline V gene has CDR1 MNHEY and CDR2 SMNVEV (reference sequence). The CDR3 here is CASRFRGADQPQHF. The CDR3 DNA is TGTGCCTCCCGGTTCAGGGGGGCTGATCAGCCCCAGCATTTT.

The rearrangement links TRBV2 to TRBJ1-1, with 10 bases aligning to TRBD1. Germline V CDR1 and CDR2: SNHLY, FYNNEI. With V trimmed by 6 bases and J by 0 bases, 7 bases remained unmatched. The CDR3 is 16 amino acids. CDR3 coding DNA: TGTGCCAGCAGCCGGGACAGGGGATGGATGAACACTGAAGCTTTCTTT. Translated, it gives CASSRDRGWMNTEAFF.

The chain joins TRBV20-1 to TRBJ1-1, with D possibly being TRBD1 (5 bases). Germline-derived CDR1 and CDR2 are DFQATT and SNEGSKA (reference sequence). This CDR3 has 11 amino acids. Trimming cost V 8 bases and J 1 base, with 8 bases left between them. The CDR3: CSIRENTEAFF. CDR3 in DNA: TGCAGTATCAGGGAGAACACTGAAGCTTTCTTT.

The chain links TRBV7-3 to TRBJ1-2; D remains unclear. The CDR3 spans 13 residues. CDR1 is SGHTA and CDR2 is FQGTGA in the germline V gene. The V gene lost 4 bases and the J gene lost 5 bases, with 11 bases spanning the gap. CDR3 coding DNA: TGTGCCAGCAGCTCCACCGATGGTTATGGCTACACCTTC. It codes for CASSSTDGYGYTF. Complete variable domain (other parts from reference TRBV7-3 and TRBJ1-2): GAGVSQTPSNKVTEKGKYVELRCDPISGHTALYWYRQSLGQGPEFLIYFQGTGAADDSGLPNDRFFAVRPEGSVSTLKIQRTERGDSAVYLCASSSTDGYGYTFGSGTRLTVV.

The rearrangement joins TRBV15 to TRBJ1-1, with D uncertain. This CDR3 is 14 amino acids long. Between the trimmed V and J ends, which lost 1 base and 1 base, there was a span of 7 bases. Germline CDR1 reads LNHNV; CDR2 reads YYDKDF (reference sequence). The CDR3 protein is CATSRGTQNTEAFF. DNA of the CDR3: TGTGCCACCAGCAGAGGTACCCAGAACACTGAAGCTTTCTTT.

This chain uses TRBV6-5 with TRBJ1-2; possibly TRBD1 for D (6 bases). The CDR3 length is 12 residues. Germline assignment: CDR1 MNHEY and CDR2 SVGAGI. The V end lost 10 bases, the J end lost 4 bases, and 13 bases lay between the germline ends. CDR3 region: CAISGTTYGYTF. CDR3 bases: TGTGCCATTTCCGGGACAACCTATGGCTACACCTTC.

This sequence joins TRBV14 and TRBJ2-3, with D tentatively TRBD1 or TRBD2 (6 bases each). The V gene's germline CDR1 is SGHDN and CDR2 FVKESK. The CDR3 sequence is 15 residues long. V was pared by 4 bases and J by 5 bases, with 16 bases between. For the CDR3, the DNA is TGTGCCAGCAGCCCGCTTCTCGGGGGCCAAGATACGCAGTATTTT. Its translation is CASSPLLGGQDTQYF.

The chain joins TRBV12-3 or TRBV12-4 to TRBJ1-1, with D perhaps TRBD1 (5 bases). Trimming stripped 7 bases from V and 6 bases from J, with 15 bases between. The CDR3 totals 13 residues. Here the CDR3 reads CASNNRRIPEAFF. The CDR3 nucleotides are TGTGCCAGCAATAACAGGAGGATACCTGAAGCTTTCTTT.

This chain uses TRBV6-1 with TRBJ2-3; 7 positions match TRBD2. V was pared by 1 base and J by 6 bases, with 4 bases of the junction left unmatched. The CDR3 sequence is 14 residues long. Germline assignment: CDR1 MNHNS and CDR2 SASEGT. The CDR3 DNA is TGTGCCAGCAGTGAAGGGCGGGGGAGTGATACGCAGTATTTT. Translated: CASSEGRGSDTQYF.

The chain employs TRBV30 and TRBJ1-1; 8 bases agree with TRBD1. CDR3 length: 13 amino acids. J gave up 4 bases and V 7 bases, and 8 bases lay outside the gene matches. Germline values: CDR1 GTSNPN, CDR2 SVGIG (reference sequence). The CDR3 coding sequence is TGTGCCTCGAAGGACAGGGATAGCACTGAAGCTTTCTTT. Its protein product is CASKDRDSTEAFF.

The chain joins TRBV6-6 to TRBJ2-1; the D is unclear. The germline V and J ends were trimmed by 6 bases and 0 bases, with 15 bases remaining between them. This CDR3 comprises 16 residues. CDR1 and CDR2 (germline): MNHNY, SVGAGI (reference sequence). Here the CDR3 reads CASSPSFLVSYNEQFF. The CDR3 coding sequence is TGTGCCAGCAGCCCCAGTTTTCTAGTCTCCTACAATGAGCAGTTCTTC.

The CDR3 sequence: CASSYRANTEAFF. CDR3 bases: TGTGCCAGCAGTTACAGGGCCAACACTGAAGCTTTCTTT. The V and J genes are TRBV6-5 and TRBJ1-1; D not certain. Trimming shortened V by 2 bases and J by 2 bases, and 6 bases separated the two germline ends. The CDR3 totals 13 residues. Germline values: CDR1 MNHEY, CDR2 SVGAGI.

Only a few counts were recorded for this clone. The J gene is TRBJ1-2, the V gene TRBV5-4; 12 bases line up with TRBD1. CDR3 length: 15 amino acids. From germline, CDR1 is SGHNT and CDR2 YYREEE (reference sequence). J gave up 7 bases and V 4 bases, and 8 bases lay outside the gene matches. CDR3: CASSLPGQGAGGYTF. Written as DNA, the CDR3 is TGTGCCAGCAGCCTGCCGGGACAGGGGGCGGGTGGCTACACCTTC.

The chain links TRBV7-9 to TRBJ2-7, with unresolved D. The CDR3 is 15 amino acids. V lost 3 bases, J lost 3 bases, and 15 bases lay in between. Germline assignment: CDR1 SEHNR and CDR2 FQNEAQ (reference sequence). CDR3 region: CASSFPISTHYEQYF. CDR3 bases: TGTGCCAGCAGCTTCCCGATTTCGACTCACTACGAGCAGTACTTC.

This clone has only a few counts. The gene calls are TRBV27 and TRBJ1-6; D gene unclear. V was pared by 6 bases and J by 7 bases, with 25 bases between. The CDR3 extends over 18 amino acids. In germline, CDR1 is MNHEY, CDR2 SMNVEV (reference sequence). This chain's CDR3 is CASSIFRPLSAQNSPLHF. CDR3 in DNA: TGTGCCAGCAGCATATTCCGCCCACTCTCGGCCCAAAATTCACCCCTCCACTTT.

CDR3 nucleotide sequence: TGTGCCAGCAGCTTAGAGGCAGGGTACTACGAGCAGTACTTC. Protein product: CASSLEAGYYEQYF. This rearrangement joins TRBV11-2 to TRBJ2-7; D may be TRBD1 (5 bases). Per germline, CDR1 SGHAT and CDR2 FQNNGV. V was pared by 0 bases and J by 3 bases, with 9 bases between. The CDR3 covers 14 residues.

The rearrangement uses TRBV9 and TRBJ1-5; possible D gene TRBD1, 5 bases. The length of the CDR3 is 15 residues. With 4 bases removed from V and 0 bases from J, the gap between germline ends came to 11 bases. CDR1 is SGDLS and CDR2 is YYNGEE in the germline V gene. The CDR3 loop is CASSRDGGSNQPQHF. DNA of the CDR3: TGTGCCAGCAGCAGAGACGGGGGTAGCAATCAGCCCCAGCATTTT.

V is TRBV27 and J is TRBJ2-2; D might be TRBD2 (6 bases). The V gene lost 6 bases and the J gene lost 1 base, with 15 bases spanning the gap. Germline V lookup: CDR1 MNHEY, CDR2 SMNVEV (reference sequence). The CDR3 has 16 amino acids. CDR3 in amino acids: CASRALEGLNTGELFF. DNA of the CDR3: TGTGCCAGCAGGGCTCTCGAGGGACTGAACACCGGGGAGCTGTTTTTT.

J is TRBJ1-2 and V is TRBV28; TRBD1 might be the D (6 bases). Trimming shortened V by 6 bases and J by 4 bases, and 12 bases separated the two germline ends. In germline, CDR1 is MDHEN, CDR2 SYDVKM. The CDR3 spans 13 residues. The CDR3 sequence is CASSLGGVYGYTF. The CDR3 bases are TGTGCCAGCAGCTTAGGGGGAGTCTATGGCTACACCTTC.

The rearrangement uses TRBV14 and TRBJ2-6; D call uncertain. From germline, CDR1 is SGHDN and CDR2 FVKESK. Between the trimmed V and J ends, which lost 2 bases and 0 bases, there was a span of 5 bases. The length of the CDR3 is 15 residues. The CDR3 here is CASSQLSSGANVLTF. CDR3 DNA sequence: TGTGCCAGCAGCCAATTATCCTCTGGGGCCAACGTCCTGACTTTC.

V and J are TRBV28 and TRBJ2-5, with D perhaps assigned TRBD1 or TRBD2 (5 bases each). CDR3 length: 16 amino acids. Germline lookup yields CDR1 MDHEN and CDR2 SYDVKM. Trimming stripped 5 bases from V and 4 bases from J, with 20 bases between. The CDR3, as DNA: TGTGCCAGCAGTCCACCCCCACCGGGGCAGGGAGAGACCCAGTACTTC. Protein product: CASSPPPPGQGETQYF.